These 10 T cell receptor beta chains were sequenced from one sample in a study of PD-1 and CTLA-4 blockade in melanoma. Generated by immunoSEQ multiplex PCR, the TCRdb table keeps only in-frame clones and is missing some. This table holds tens of thousands of clones, 85% to 95% found once. The starting material was CD8+ T cells from peripheral blood, obtained from a patient given anti-PD-1 treatment. The receptors were sampled from a human donor with melanoma.

V usage is TRBV27 and J usage is TRBJ2-5, with D unresolved. Germline V gives CDR1 MNHEY, CDR2 SMNVEV (reference sequence). The CDR3 has 15 residues. Trimming left V 5 bases short and J 5 bases short, with 18 bases between. The CDR3 DNA reads as TGTGCCAGCAGTCAGAGTAGGCTCGCTTGGGAGACCCAGTACTTC. Protein product: CASSQSRLAWETQYF.

The chain recombines TRBV5-4 with TRBJ2-1; no reliable D call. Trimming removed 4 bases from V and 9 bases from J, with 11 bases in between. The CDR3 runs 12 residues. In germline, CDR1 is SGHNT, CDR2 YYREEE (reference sequence). CDR3 DNA sequence: TGTGCCAGCAGCCCGAGGACGGGTGAGCAGTTCTTC. Its protein product is CASSPRTGEQFF.

The chain couples TRBV19 to TRBJ2-5; the match to TRBD2 covers 10 bases. The CDR3 is made up of 14 amino acids. Germline V lookup: CDR1 LNHDA, CDR2 SQIVND (reference sequence). The ends lost 6 bases at V and 3 bases at J; junction bases unmatched: 4. CDR3: CASSPGLAKETQYF. Written as DNA, the CDR3 is TGTGCCAGTAGCCCGGGACTAGCGAAAGAGACCCAGTACTTC. Full variable domain (missing parts from reference TRBV19 and TRBJ2-5): DGGITQSPKYLFRKEGQNVTLSCEQNLNHDAMYWYRQDPGQGLRLIYYSQIVNDFQKGDIAEGYSVSREKKESFPLTVTSAQKNPTAFYLCASSPGLAKETQYFGPGTRLLVL.

This clone was recorded only once. The chain employs TRBV5-1 and TRBJ2-2; 8 nucleotides agree with TRBD1. Germline loops: CDR1 SGHRS, CDR2 YFSETQ. V gave up 1 base and J gave up 4 bases; unmatched junction bases: 12. This CDR3 has 18 residues. The CDR3 loop is CASSLSPDRVEPTGELFF. The DNA for the CDR3 is TGCGCCAGCAGCTTGTCCCCGGACAGGGTCGAACCCACCGGGGAGCTGTTTTTT.

This chain joins TRBV21-1 and TRBJ2-1. TRBV21-1 counts as a pseudogene. The CDR3 consists of 13 residues. DNA for the CDR3: TGTGCCAGCAGGGGTTCTACTTTGGATGAGCAGTTCTTC. Translation: CASRGSTLDEQFF.

The chain is built from TRBV5-5 and TRBJ2-7; D call uncertain. CDR3 length: 14 residues. Between the trimmed V and J ends, which lost 0 bases and 0 bases, there was a span of 7 bases. Germline CDR1 and CDR2: SGHKS and YYEKEE (reference sequence). The CDR3 DNA follows: TGTGCCAGCAGCTTGGTGTCGAGCTCCTACGAGCAGTACTTC. Protein sequence: CASSLVSSSYEQYF.

About this clone: Other DNA sequences within the sample encode an identical CDR3. This chain links TRBV19 with TRBJ2-1, with D tentatively TRBD1 (5 bases). Trimming left V 8 bases short and J 7 bases short, with 9 bases between. CDR1 is LNHDA and CDR2 is SQIVND in the germline V gene (reference sequence). The CDR3 runs to 11 residues. The CDR3 loop is CASSAGNEQFF. The CDR3 DNA reads TGTGCCAGTTCCGCAGGGAATGAGCAGTTCTTC. Complete variable domain (other parts from reference TRBV19 and TRBJ2-1): DGGITQSPKYLFRKEGQNVTLSCEQNLNHDAMYWYRQDPGQGLRLIYYSQIVNDFQKGDIAEGYSVSREKKESFPLTVTSAQKNPTAFYLCASSAGNEQFFGPGTRLTVL.

This chain uses TRBV10-3 with TRBJ1-2, with 8 bases lining up with TRBD1. CDR3 length: 16 residues. Germline CDR1 and CDR2: ENHRY and SYGVKD. Trimming at V came to 3 bases and at J to 1 base, leaving 7 bases not matched to a gene. CDR3 coding DNA: TGTGCCATCAGTGAAGAGACAGGGGCCCTTAACTATGGCTACACCTTC. Residues: CAISEETGALNYGYTF.

The rearrangement links TRBV12-3 or TRBV12-4 to TRBJ1-2, with no clear D. The CDR3 extends over 11 amino acids. The V gene lost 6 bases and the J gene lost 10 bases, with 12 bases spanning the gap. The CDR3 spells CASSPASDYTF. The CDR3 DNA is TGTGCCAGCAGCCCTGCGAGCGACTACACCTTC.

This chain links TRBV28 with TRBJ1-6; 8 nucleotides match TRBD1. Looked up from germline, CDR1 is MDHEN and CDR2 is SYDVKM. V shed 5 bases and J 10 bases; nucleotides not matched to a gene: 10. The CDR3 consists of 15 residues. The CDR3 DNA reads TGTGCCAGCAGTCTTCGGACAGGGCGAGGATCACCCCTCCACTTT. This gives the protein CASSLRTGRGSPLHF.